The rows below give T cell receptor beta chains drawn from one sample of a study of blood T cell repertoires in COVID-19. Some clones are missing from TCRdb's copy, which holds only in-frame ones; the method was immunoSEQ multiplex PCR. The data show hundreds of thousands of clones, 65% to 90% seen once. The sample was peripheral blood. All receptors derive from a human donor in a cohort sampled during active COVID-19. Each CDR3 is given with its conserved first and last residue. Each record gives: J gene, D gene, clone size, V gene, CDR3 protein, CDR3 DNA. The D gene is left open where the match is weak. Clone size is stated in some rows and not others, as once, few, many or a class when expanded.

j_gene: TRBJ2-7; d_gene: -; abundance: -; v_gene: TRBV24-1; CDR3aa: CATSDPGGHEQYF; CDR3nt: TGTGCCACCAGTGACCCTGGAGGACACGAGCAGTACTTC
j_gene: TRBJ2-7; d_gene: TRBD2; abundance: -; v_gene: TRBV9; CDR3aa: CASSPSGGVVNEQYF; CDR3nt: TGTGCCAGCAGCCCTAGTGGGGGGGTGGTTAACGAGCAGTACTTC
j_gene: TRBJ1-1; d_gene: TRBD1; abundance: -; v_gene: TRBV29-1; CDR3aa: CSVRQGESTEAFF; CDR3nt: TGCAGCGTTAGACAGGGAGAGAGCACTGAAGCTTTCTTT
j_gene: TRBJ1-1; d_gene: -; abundance: once; v_gene: TRBV6-5; CDR3aa: CASSYGQMNTEAFF; CDR3nt: TGTGCCAGCAGTTACGGTCAGATGAACACTGAAGCTTTCTTT
j_gene: TRBJ2-1; d_gene: TRBD1; abundance: -; v_gene: TRBV25-1; CDR3aa: CASSNPGGSYNEQFF; CDR3nt: TGTGCCAGCTCCAACCCAGGGGGATCTTACAATGAGCAGTTCTTC
j_gene: TRBJ1-4; d_gene: -; abundance: -; v_gene: TRBV12-5; CDR3aa: CASGLGRGEKLFF; CDR3nt: TGTGCTAGTGGTTTGGGCAGGGGTGAAAAACTGTTTTTT
j_gene: TRBJ2-7; d_gene: -; abundance: -; v_gene: TRBV11-2; CDR3aa: CASSYYFALNEQYF; CDR3nt: TGTGCCAGCAGTTACTACTTCGCTCTCAACGAGCAGTACTTC
j_gene: TRBJ1-1; d_gene: -; abundance: -; v_gene: TRBV13; CDR3aa: CASRSGVTEAFF; CDR3nt: TGTGCCAGCAGGTCAGGGGTTACTGAAGCTTTCTTT
j_gene: TRBJ1-2; d_gene: -; abundance: -; v_gene: TRBV7-2; CDR3aa: CASRATGGYTF; CDR3nt: TGTGCCAGCAGGGCCACGGGGGGCTACACCTTC
j_gene: TRBJ1-2; d_gene: -; abundance: few; v_gene: TRBV19; CDR3aa: CATLGNTYGYTF; CDR3nt: TGTGCCACCCTCGGGAATACGTATGGCTACACCTTC
j_gene: TRBJ2-2; d_gene: TRBD1; abundance: -; v_gene: TRBV7-2; CDR3aa: CASSLRTGNLITGELFF; CDR3nt: TGTGCCAGCAGCTTAAGGACAGGGAACCTTATCACCGGGGAGCTGTTTTTT
j_gene: TRBJ1-6; d_gene: -; abundance: -; v_gene: TRBV19; CDR3aa: CASSISGDPNSPLHF; CDR3nt: TGTGCCAGTAGTATATCAGGGGATCCAAATTCACCCCTCCACTTT
j_gene: TRBJ2-3; d_gene: -; abundance: -; v_gene: TRBV5-4; CDR3aa: CASSSGSGEYQYF; CDR3nt: TGTGCCAGCAGCTCCGGCTCAGGGGAATACCAGTATTTT
j_gene: TRBJ2-1; d_gene: TRBD2; abundance: few; v_gene: TRBV5-1; CDR3aa: CASSLVSGGDNEQFF; CDR3nt: TGCGCCAGCAGCTTGGTTAGCGGGGGGGACAATGAGCAGTTCTTC
j_gene: TRBJ2-7; d_gene: -; abundance: -; v_gene: TRBV11-3; CDR3aa: CASSPRDSSYEQYF; CDR3nt: TGTGCCAGCAGCCCCCGGGACTCATCCTACGAGCAGTACTTC
j_gene: TRBJ1-1; d_gene: -; abundance: -; v_gene: TRBV7-9; CDR3aa: CASSLTGYTEAFF; CDR3nt: TGTGCCAGCAGCTTGACAGGTTACACTGAAGCTTTCTTT
j_gene: TRBJ2-3; d_gene: -; abundance: once; v_gene: TRBV29-1; CDR3aa: CSVARGLTDTQYF; CDR3nt: TGCAGCGTGGCGCGGGGCCTCACAGATACGCAGTATTTT
j_gene: TRBJ2-7; d_gene: TRBD2; abundance: -; v_gene: TRBV3-1/TRBV3-2; CDR3aa: CASSHLPRLAGGRSYEQYF; CDR3nt: TGTGCCAGCAGCCACTTGCCTCGGCTAGCGGGGGGTCGCTCCTACGAGCAGTACTTC
j_gene: TRBJ2-3; d_gene: -; abundance: -; v_gene: TRBV24-1; CDR3aa: CATSGGVTDTQYF; CDR3nt: TGTGCCACCAGTGGGGGGGTCACAGATACGCAGTATTTT
j_gene: TRBJ1-2; d_gene: -; abundance: -; v_gene: TRBV7-8; CDR3aa: CASSTRTPPSYGYTF; CDR3nt: TGTGCCAGCAGCACCAGGACACCACCAAGCTATGGCTACACCTTC
j_gene: TRBJ1-4; d_gene: TRBD1; abundance: -; v_gene: TRBV24-1; CDR3aa: CATRDRGRTNEKLFF; CDR3nt: TGTGCCACCAGGGACAGGGGTCGAACTAATGAAAAACTGTTTTTT
j_gene: TRBJ1-5; d_gene: -; abundance: -; v_gene: TRBV5-8; CDR3aa: CASSFRGNGQPQHF; CDR3nt: TGTGCCAGCAGCTTTCGGGGGAACGGTCAGCCCCAGCATTTT
j_gene: TRBJ1-1; d_gene: -; abundance: -; v_gene: TRBV7-9; CDR3aa: CASSLERGWKAFF; CDR3nt: TGTGCCAGCAGCTTAGAAAGGGGGTGGAAAGCTTTCTTT
j_gene: TRBJ2-7; d_gene: -; abundance: -; v_gene: TRBV14; CDR3aa: CASSLGGVTYEQYF; CDR3nt: TGTGCCAGCAGCCTCGGTGGAGTCACCTACGAGCAGTACTTC
j_gene: TRBJ1-1; d_gene: -; abundance: few; v_gene: TRBV10-2; CDR3aa: CASSDMATEAFF; CDR3nt: TGCGCCAGCAGTGATATGGCAACAGAAGCTTTCTTT
j_gene: TRBJ1-2; d_gene: -; abundance: -; v_gene: TRBV24-1; CDR3aa: CATSANPPGSEWANYGYTF; CDR3nt: TGTGCCACCAGTGCCAACCCTCCAGGGTCAGAGTGGGCTAACTATGGCTACACCTTC
j_gene: TRBJ2-1; d_gene: TRBD2; abundance: -; v_gene: TRBV6-1; CDR3aa: CASSVPLERGPSYNEQFF; CDR3nt: TGTGCCAGCAGTGTTCCACTAGAGCGGGGGCCATCCTACAATGAGCAGTTCTTC
j_gene: TRBJ1-4; d_gene: TRBD1; abundance: -; v_gene: TRBV27; CDR3aa: CASSLRQGRREKLFF; CDR3nt: TGTGCCAGCAGTTTACGACAGGGAAGGAGGGAAAAACTGTTTTTT
j_gene: TRBJ1-5; d_gene: -; abundance: -; v_gene: TRBV12-5; CDR3aa: CASGLRESNQPQHF; CDR3nt: TGTGCTAGTGGTTTGAGGGAGAGCAATCAGCCCCAGCATTTT
j_gene: TRBJ2-3; d_gene: TRBD2; abundance: -; v_gene: TRBV7-3; CDR3aa: CASSPAGSTDTQYF; CDR3nt: TGTGCCAGCAGCCCAGCGGGGAGCACAGATACGCAGTATTTT
j_gene: TRBJ2-7; d_gene: TRBD1; abundance: -; v_gene: TRBV3-1/TRBV3-2; CDR3aa: CASSQGTGQYF; CDR3nt: TGTGCCAGCAGCCAAGGGACAGGGCAGTACTTC
j_gene: TRBJ1-5; d_gene: -; abundance: -; v_gene: TRBV3-1/TRBV3-2; CDR3aa: CASSQAGVSNQPQHF; CDR3nt: TGTGCCAGCAGCCAAGCGGGGGTGAGCAATCAGCCCCAGCATTTT
j_gene: TRBJ1-1; d_gene: TRBD1; abundance: few; v_gene: TRBV6-5; CDR3aa: CASSLRQGRNTEAFF; CDR3nt: TGTGCCAGCAGTCTTCGACAGGGAAGGAACACTGAAGCTTTCTTT
j_gene: TRBJ2-3; d_gene: TRBD2; abundance: -; v_gene: TRBV19; CDR3aa: CASSPSLRGGLHTQYF; CDR3nt: TGTGCCAGTAGTCCCTCTCTGCGGGGGGGCCTTCATACGCAGTATTTT
j_gene: TRBJ2-4; d_gene: -; abundance: -; v_gene: TRBV6-5; CDR3aa: CASKDREKSKNIQYF; CDR3nt: TGTGCCAGCAAGGACAGAGAAAAGAGCAAAAACATTCAGTACTTC
j_gene: TRBJ1-1; d_gene: -; abundance: -; v_gene: TRBV4-1; CDR3aa: CASSHPGIGNTEAFF; CDR3nt: TGCGCCAGCAGCCACCCAGGGATTGGGAACACTGAAGCTTTCTTT
j_gene: TRBJ1-3; d_gene: TRBD1; abundance: -; v_gene: TRBV3-1/TRBV3-2; CDR3aa: CASSQGTGGWNTIYF; CDR3nt: TGTGCCAGCAGCCAAGGGACAGGGGGATGGAACACCATATATTTT
j_gene: TRBJ2-7; d_gene: -; abundance: -; v_gene: TRBV28; CDR3aa: CASSPHGRGTFEQYF; CDR3nt: TGTGCCAGCAGCCCCCATGGGAGGGGGACGTTCGAGCAGTACTTC
j_gene: TRBJ1-2; d_gene: TRBD1; abundance: few; v_gene: TRBV5-4; CDR3aa: CASSLEQGWGYTF; CDR3nt: TGTGCCAGCAGCTTGGAACAGGGGTGGGGCTACACCTTC
j_gene: TRBJ2-3; d_gene: -; abundance: few; v_gene: TRBV6-2/TRBV6-3; CDR3aa: CASSFRPSGGDLRDTQYF; CDR3nt: TGTGCCAGCAGTTTCCGGCCTTCGGGGGGCGATCTCCGGGATACGCAGTATTTT
j_gene: TRBJ2-3; d_gene: -; abundance: -; v_gene: TRBV19; CDR3aa: CASTDTDTQYF; CDR3nt: TGTGCCAGTACAGACACAGATACGCAGTATTTT
j_gene: TRBJ2-5; d_gene: -; abundance: -; v_gene: TRBV3-1/TRBV3-2; CDR3aa: CASSQGSGGRETQYF; CDR3nt: TGTGCCAGCAGCCAAGGGTCGGGTGGGAGAGAGACCCAGTACTTC
j_gene: TRBJ2-1; d_gene: TRBD2; abundance: -; v_gene: TRBV5-1; CDR3aa: CASSTLAGGRDEQFF; CDR3nt: TGCGCCAGCAGCACTCTAGCGGGGGGCAGGGATGAGCAGTTCTTC
j_gene: TRBJ2-7; d_gene: -; abundance: -; v_gene: TRBV6-5; CDR3aa: CAAGPGLYEQYF; CDR3nt: TGTGCCGCGGGGCCCGGACTTTACGAGCAGTACTTC
j_gene: TRBJ2-3; d_gene: TRBD2; abundance: few; v_gene: TRBV3-1/TRBV3-2; CDR3aa: CASSRTSGGADTQYF; CDR3nt: TGTGCCAGCAGCCGGACTAGCGGGGGGGCAGATACGCAGTATTTT
j_gene: TRBJ1-4; d_gene: TRBD1; abundance: -; v_gene: TRBV5-1; CDR3aa: CASSPSDRGFQKLFF; CDR3nt: TGCGCCAGCAGCCCCTCGGACAGGGGATTCCAAAAACTGTTTTTT
j_gene: TRBJ2-7; d_gene: TRBD1; abundance: -; v_gene: TRBV27; CDR3aa: CASSLAKGATYEQYF; CDR3nt: TGTGCCAGCAGCCTGGCTAAGGGGGCTACCTACGAGCAGTACTTC